This TCR beta chain was sequenced during a study of blood T cell repertoires in COVID-19. Study context: PBMCs, B-cell-depleted T cells, or T cells were the source of the cDNA or gDNA that made up the material.

Participants were aged roughly 18 to 89 years from around 24 US areas. In the original processing: Reference gene primer amplification yielded estimated nucleated cell counts. Repertoires were generated with immunoSEQ multiplex PCR, while TCRdb's copy carries only in-frame clones and drops some. V, J and clone size reflect that table, while D and trimming were determined from the DNA. This sample has approximately 440,000 clones, with about 90% found just once. The CDR3 spans 12 residues. Trimming shortened V by 0 bases and J by 11 bases, and 7 bases separated the two germline ends. Germline CDR1 is MNHNS and CDR2 is SASEGT. This clone came up many times.

Material: PBMCs or T cells enriched from blood (not recorded which). The chain combines TRBV6-1 with TRBJ1-4; D remains unclear. The source of this sequence is a man younger than 30 who had recovered from COVID-19. This CDR3 is CASSEAGLKLFF. The CDR3, as DNA: TGTGCCAGCAGTGAAGCCGGACTCAAACTGTTTTTT.